The rows below give T cell receptor beta chains drawn from one sample of a study of OX40 agonist ivuxolimab in advanced cancers. Sequenced by immunoSEQ multiplex PCR; TCRdb stores in-frame clones only, minus some. The data hold 79,000 or so clones, with roughly 85% observed a single time. Material: CD4+ or CD8+ T cells sorted from blood, obtained in a trial of the OX40 agonist ivuxolimab. These receptors were obtained from an adult with an advanced solid tumor such as melanoma, head and neck, liver or kidney cancer. Each CDR3 is given with its conserved first and last residue.

CDR3: CASSLNVGQNTEAFF
V: TRBV11-2
J: TRBJ1-1

CDR3: CASSQDQRTGGLYEQYF
V: TRBV4-2
J: TRBJ2-7

CDR3: CASSYAASGSEQYF
V: TRBV6-6
J: TRBJ2-7

CDR3: CASSLGETGANYGYTF
V: TRBV7-9
J: TRBJ1-2

CDR3: CAWGDQRRLHF
V: TRBV30
J: TRBJ1-6

CDR3: CASSSGQLGTEAFF
V: TRBV21-1
J: TRBJ1-1

CDR3: CASSPKGLAGGRGDTQYF
V: TRBV5-4
J: TRBJ2-3

CDR3: CASSVVGQGAGELFF
V: TRBV9
J: TRBJ2-2

CDR3: CASSPTGALSGANVLTF
V: TRBV5-5
J: TRBJ2-6

CDR3: CASSPGGQGAYSNQPQHF
V: TRBV7-2
J: TRBJ1-5

CDR3: CASSERGGSVEQYF
V: TRBV6-1
J: TRBJ2-7

CDR3: CASSPGPQETQYF
V: TRBV7-6
J: TRBJ2-5

CDR3: CASSQQAYDYGYTF
V: TRBV14
J: TRBJ1-2

CDR3: CASSETDSPSCHF
V: TRBV6-1
J: TRBJ1-6

CDR3: CARPQGDRDYNEQFF
V: TRBV5-3
J: TRBJ2-1

CDR3: CATRVGNYGYTF
V: TRBV28
J: TRBJ1-2

CDR3: CASSPQRAETQYF
V: TRBV18
J: TRBJ2-5

CDR3: CASSGGSKNIQYF
V: TRBV2
J: TRBJ2-4

CDR3: CASSSRQGRGYTDTQYF
V: TRBV7-2
J: TRBJ2-3

CDR3: CASSPWRGLAISDTQYF
V: TRBV9
J: TRBJ2-3

CDR3: CAISERDGGANVLTF
V: TRBV10-3
J: TRBJ2-6

CDR3: CASSIVAAGSGNTIYF
V: TRBV19
J: TRBJ1-3

CDR3: CASSQKQGRGNTEAFF
V: TRBV7-9
J: TRBJ1-1

CDR3: CAWGSGNTIYF
V: TRBV30
J: TRBJ1-3

CDR3: CASSEVTGGIDGYTF
V: TRBV6-1
J: TRBJ1-2

CDR3: CASSLFGLATDTQYF
V: TRBV5-6
J: TRBJ2-3

CDR3: CAWIQGWYTEAFF
V: TRBV30
J: TRBJ1-1

CDR3: CASSEALLQETQYF
V: TRBV2
J: TRBJ2-5

CDR3: CATARVMAYEQYF
V: TRBV27
J: TRBJ2-7

CDR3: CASNQREYYNEQFF
V: TRBV5-5
J: TRBJ2-1

CDR3: CAWIIRRGCNQPQHF
V: TRBV30
J: TRBJ1-5

CDR3: CASSYNQVGDTQYF
V: TRBV11-2
J: TRBJ2-3

CDR3: CASSPGNRDGYTF
V: TRBV7-9
J: TRBJ1-2

CDR3: CASSSSGGGGRNQPQHF
V: TRBV7-8
J: TRBJ1-5

CDR3: CAISTGQETQYF
V: TRBV10-3
J: TRBJ2-5

CDR3: CASSLDGTGTGELFF
V: TRBV11-2
J: TRBJ2-2

CDR3: CASSLPSSDYGYTF
V: TRBV6-6
J: TRBJ1-2

CDR3: CASSSSAWRGTGELFF
V: TRBV7-2
J: TRBJ2-2

CDR3: CASSFGLRGTEAFF
V: TRBV7-2
J: TRBJ1-1

CDR3: CASSPRGGSNTEAFF
V: TRBV7-9
J: TRBJ1-1

CDR3: CASSPGHSTDTQYF
V: TRBV7-2
J: TRBJ2-3

CDR3: CASSLSDRLSTDTQYF
V: TRBV11-1
J: TRBJ2-3

CDR3: CASSLRGVNYEQYF
V: TRBV5-1
J: TRBJ2-7

CDR3: CAWNPGSGGHFYNEQFF
V: TRBV30
J: TRBJ2-1

CDR3: CASSQDRRNQPQHF
V: TRBV4-2
J: TRBJ1-5

CDR3: CASSFRSFGEQYF
V: TRBV6-1
J: TRBJ2-3

CDR3: CASSPTQMNTEAFF
V: TRBV27
J: TRBJ1-1

CDR3: CSVGTGGGYGYTF
V: TRBV29-1
J: TRBJ1-2

CDR3: CAISGTGGFQPQHF
V: TRBV10-3
J: TRBJ1-5

CDR3: CASSLGVAGDNEQFF
V: TRBV7-7
J: TRBJ2-1

CDR3: CSVVSVGKLFF
V: TRBV29-1
J: TRBJ1-4

CDR3: CASSPRQGSGEAFF
V: TRBV18
J: TRBJ1-1

CDR3: CAWRMGRMNTEAFF
V: TRBV30
J: TRBJ1-1

CDR3: CASSDWERTGELFF
V: TRBV2
J: TRBJ2-2

CDR3: CASSLVGGSYEQYF
V: TRBV7-2
J: TRBJ2-7

CDR3: CASSLYTQENTEAFF
V: TRBV9
J: TRBJ1-1

CDR3: CASSLDAGLRYGYTF
V: TRBV5-8
J: TRBJ1-2

CDR3: CASSPGGGNTQYF
V: TRBV18
J: TRBJ2-3

CDR3: CASSTLGRLANYGYTF
V: TRBV5-5
J: TRBJ1-2